This T cell receptor (beta chain) stems from a study of blood T cell repertoires in COVID-19 (dated by TCRdb to about 2020). In the study overall: The collaborator samples originated in the United States, Italy and Spain and spanned the acute and convalescent phases of COVID-19. Where available, HLA class I and class II types were taken from metadata supplied by the sample provider and were not determined by assay-based typing. The repertoires were released in a freely available public database intended as a resource for research on the immune response to SARS-CoV-2. Samples were obtained from the ongoing ImmuneRACE study (first 160 participants) and from over 1,000 subjects provided by 6 global collaborators. A de-identified subject ID, COVID-19 status, age in years and sex were almost always included in the sample metadata. Deeply sampled blood TCRbeta repertoires from subjects exposed to, actively infected with, or recovered from COVID-19 were included in the dataset. The material from the prospective study consisted of cDNA or gDNA derived from T cells, B-cell-depleted T cells, or PBMCs. Study-level results and caveats: How much clinical and demographic metadata was included differed by source and by participant, and the metadata was provided uncurated.

According to the germline V gene, CDR1 reads MDHEN and CDR2 reads SYDVKM. The cysteine opens and the phenylalanine closes a CDR3 of 14 amino acids. CDR3 DNA only is kept here, 42 bases in frame from base 1. Trimming takes 1 base from V and 6 bases from J, and the germline ends sit 13 bases apart. Note on this clone: Its antigen remains unidentified. No clone much larger than this one lies a single base away; base qualities are absent.

One collaborating source in Seattle enrolled patients while the patients were actively infected and followed the patients over time throughout the course of disease. The collaborating institutions used their own protocols to collect whole blood in K2EDTA tubes. Collaborator samples were shipped for TCRbeta analysis as frozen whole blood, isolated PBMCs, or DNA extracted from either sample type. The immunoSEQ Assay, a bias-controlled multiplex PCR, was used to amplify TCRbeta CDR3 regions from genomic DNA. The published analysis was carried out like this. Within the assay, amplification of reference gene primers was used to estimate how many nucleated cells each sample contained. To quantify the absolute abundance of each unique TCRbeta CDR3 rearrangement, sequence reads were collapsed and filtered. For each sample, productive Simpson clonality was calculated by taking the square root of Simpson's diversity index across productive rearrangements. Sourced from immuneACCESS, this table was stored by TCRdb with only in-frame sequences that have V and J called. A share of the clones is absent; for the studies checked, an unresolved V gene accounts for under half, and the remainder has no known explanation. V, J and clone size reflect that table, while D and trimming were determined from the DNA. The sample table shows some 160,000 clones, and 70% to 90% are seen once. The top ten clonotypes cover about 2.6% of the sample.

The sample comprised peripheral blood. This clonotype originated in a woman older than 75 with COVID-19, enrolled during active disease. The sequence joins TRBV28 to TRBJ2-7; the D region possibly corresponds to TRBD2 (6 bases align). The CDR3 region has the sequence CASSLFGRFGEQYF. Here is the DNA: TGTGCCAGCAGTTTATTCGGGAGATTCGGCGAGCAGTACTTC.